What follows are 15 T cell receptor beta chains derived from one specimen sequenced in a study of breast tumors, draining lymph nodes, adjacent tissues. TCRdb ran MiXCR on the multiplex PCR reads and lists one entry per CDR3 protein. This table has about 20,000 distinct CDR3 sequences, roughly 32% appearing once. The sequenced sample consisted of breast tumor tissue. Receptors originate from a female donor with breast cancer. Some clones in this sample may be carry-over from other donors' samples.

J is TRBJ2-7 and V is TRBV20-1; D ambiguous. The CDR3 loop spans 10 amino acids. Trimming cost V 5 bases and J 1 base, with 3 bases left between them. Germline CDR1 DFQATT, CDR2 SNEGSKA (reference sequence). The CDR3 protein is CSASSYEQYF. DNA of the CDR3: TGCAGTGCTTCGTCCTACGAGCAGTACTTC.

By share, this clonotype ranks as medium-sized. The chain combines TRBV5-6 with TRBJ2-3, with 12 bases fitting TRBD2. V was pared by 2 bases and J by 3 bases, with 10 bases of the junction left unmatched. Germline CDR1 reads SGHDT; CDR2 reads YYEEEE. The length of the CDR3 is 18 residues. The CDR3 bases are TGTGCCAGCAGCTTATTCGGAATTACTAGCGGGAGGACAGATACGCAGTATTTT. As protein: CASSLFGITSGRTDTQYF.

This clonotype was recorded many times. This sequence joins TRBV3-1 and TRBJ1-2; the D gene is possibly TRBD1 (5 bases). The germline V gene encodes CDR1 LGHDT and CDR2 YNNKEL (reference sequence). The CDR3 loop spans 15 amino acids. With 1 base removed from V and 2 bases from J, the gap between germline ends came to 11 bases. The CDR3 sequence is CASSQGWGRNYGYTF. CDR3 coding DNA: TGTGCCAGCAGCCAAGGTTGGGGCAGAAACTATGGCTACACCTTC.

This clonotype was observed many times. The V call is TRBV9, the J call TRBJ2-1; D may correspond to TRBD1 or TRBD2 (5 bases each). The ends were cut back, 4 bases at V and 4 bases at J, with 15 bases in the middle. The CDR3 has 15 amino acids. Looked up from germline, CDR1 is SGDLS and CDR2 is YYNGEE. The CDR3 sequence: CASSPEGSRYNEQFF. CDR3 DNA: TGTGCCAGCAGCCCCGAGGGGTCCAGATACAATGAGCAGTTCTTC.

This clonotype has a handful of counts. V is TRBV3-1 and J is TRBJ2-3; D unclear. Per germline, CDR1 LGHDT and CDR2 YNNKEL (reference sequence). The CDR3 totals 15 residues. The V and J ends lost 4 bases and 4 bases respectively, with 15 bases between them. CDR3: CASSPRPQSADTQYF. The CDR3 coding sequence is TGTGCCAGCAGCCCCAGGCCCCAGTCGGCAGATACGCAGTATTTT.

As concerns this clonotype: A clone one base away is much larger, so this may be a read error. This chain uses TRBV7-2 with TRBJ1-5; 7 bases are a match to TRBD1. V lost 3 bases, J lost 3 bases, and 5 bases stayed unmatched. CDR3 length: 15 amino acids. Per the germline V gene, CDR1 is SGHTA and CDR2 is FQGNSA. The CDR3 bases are TGTGCCAGCAGCTTCACAGGGGTGGCCAATCAGCCCCAGCATTTT. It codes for CASSFTGVANQPQHF.

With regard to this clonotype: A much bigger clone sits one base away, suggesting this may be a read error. In nucleotides, the CDR3 is TGCAGTGCTACGGGACCCGCAAGAGGAGAGACCCAGTACTTC. Translation: CSATGPARGETQYF. V and J are TRBV20-1 and TRBJ2-5; D is tentatively TRBD1 or TRBD2 (5 bases each). The CDR3 sequence is 14 residues long. V lost 4 bases and J 4 bases, leaving 16 bases between the germline ends. CDR1 is DFQATT, CDR2 SNEGSKA, per germline (reference sequence).

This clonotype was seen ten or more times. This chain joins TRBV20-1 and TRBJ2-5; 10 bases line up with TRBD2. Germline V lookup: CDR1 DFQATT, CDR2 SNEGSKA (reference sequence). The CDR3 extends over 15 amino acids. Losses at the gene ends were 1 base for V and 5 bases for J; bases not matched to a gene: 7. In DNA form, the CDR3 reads TGCAGTGCTAGAGGGCCAGCGGGGGGGGAGGAGACCCAGTACTTC. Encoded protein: CSARGPAGGEETQYF.

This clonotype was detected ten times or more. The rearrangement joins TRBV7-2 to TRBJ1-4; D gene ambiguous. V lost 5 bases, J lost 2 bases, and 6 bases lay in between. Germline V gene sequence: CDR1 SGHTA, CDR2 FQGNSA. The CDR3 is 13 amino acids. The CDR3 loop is CASSPRTNEKLFF. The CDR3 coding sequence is TGTGCCAGCAGCCCGAGGACTAATGAAAAACTGTTTTTT. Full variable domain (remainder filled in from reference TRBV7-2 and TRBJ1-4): GAGVSQSPSNKVTEKGKDVELRCDPISGHTALYWYRQSLGQGLEFLIYFQGNSAPDKSGLPSDRFSAERTGGSVSTLTIQRTQQEDSAVYLCASSPRTNEKLFFGSGTQLSVL.

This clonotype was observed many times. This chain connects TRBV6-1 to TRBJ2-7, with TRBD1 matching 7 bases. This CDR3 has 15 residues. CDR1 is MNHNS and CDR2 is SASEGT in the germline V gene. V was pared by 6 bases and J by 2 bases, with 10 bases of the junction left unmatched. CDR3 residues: CASRREQGSPYEQYF. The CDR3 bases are TGTGCCAGCAGACGAGAACAGGGGAGCCCCTACGAGCAGTACTTC.

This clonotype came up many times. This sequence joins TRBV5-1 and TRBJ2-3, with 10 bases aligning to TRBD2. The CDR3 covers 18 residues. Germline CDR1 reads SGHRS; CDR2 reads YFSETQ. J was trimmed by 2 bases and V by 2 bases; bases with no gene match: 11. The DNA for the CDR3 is TGCGCCAGCAGCTTATCTAGCGGGAGTATTCGTAACACAGATACGCAGTATTTT. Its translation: CASSLSSGSIRNTDTQYF. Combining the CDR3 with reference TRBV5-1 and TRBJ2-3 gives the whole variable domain KAGVTQTPRYLIKTRGQQVTLSCSPISGHRSVSWYQQTPGQGLQFLFEYFSETQRNKGNFPGRFSGRQFSNSRSEMNVSTLELGDSALYLCASSLSSGSIRNTDTQYFGPGTRLTVL.

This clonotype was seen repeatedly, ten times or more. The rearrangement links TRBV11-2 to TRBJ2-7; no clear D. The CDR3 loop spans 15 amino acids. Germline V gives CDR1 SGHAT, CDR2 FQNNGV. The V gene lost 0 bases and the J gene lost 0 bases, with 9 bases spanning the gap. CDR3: CASSLETQASYEQYF. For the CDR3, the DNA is TGTGCCAGCAGCTTAGAAACACAAGCCTCCTACGAGCAGTACTTC.

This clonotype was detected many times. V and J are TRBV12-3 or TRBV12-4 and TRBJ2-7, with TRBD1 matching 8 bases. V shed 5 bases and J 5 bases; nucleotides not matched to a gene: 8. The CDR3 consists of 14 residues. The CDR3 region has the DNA TGTGCCAGCAGTATGACAGGGGAGGTCAACGAGCAGTACTTC. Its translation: CASSMTGEVNEQYF.

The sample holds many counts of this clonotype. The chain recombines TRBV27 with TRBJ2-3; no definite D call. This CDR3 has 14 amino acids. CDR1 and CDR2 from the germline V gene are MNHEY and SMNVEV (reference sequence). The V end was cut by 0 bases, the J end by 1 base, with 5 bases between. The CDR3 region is CASSLSPRTDTQYF. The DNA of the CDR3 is TGTGCCAGCAGTTTATCCCCACGCACAGATACGCAGTATTTT.

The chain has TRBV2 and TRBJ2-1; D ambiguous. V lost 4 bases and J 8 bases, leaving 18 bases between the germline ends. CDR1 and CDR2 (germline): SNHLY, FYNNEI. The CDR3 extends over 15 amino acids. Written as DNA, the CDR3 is TGTGCCAGCAGTGGTCTGGCGTGGTACGTCGATGAGCAGTTCTTC. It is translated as CASSGLAWYVDEQFF.